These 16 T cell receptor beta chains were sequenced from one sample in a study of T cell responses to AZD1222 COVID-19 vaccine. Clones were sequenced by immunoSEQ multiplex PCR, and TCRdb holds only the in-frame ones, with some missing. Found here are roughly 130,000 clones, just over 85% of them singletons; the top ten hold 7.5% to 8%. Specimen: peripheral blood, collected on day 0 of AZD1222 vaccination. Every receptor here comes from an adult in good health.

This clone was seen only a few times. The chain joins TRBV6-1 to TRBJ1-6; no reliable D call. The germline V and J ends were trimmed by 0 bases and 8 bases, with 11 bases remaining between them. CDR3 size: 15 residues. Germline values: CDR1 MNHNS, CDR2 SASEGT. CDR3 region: CASSEAGVLHSPLHF. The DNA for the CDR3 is TGTGCCAGCAGTGAAGCCGGGGTCCTCCATTCACCCCTCCACTTT.

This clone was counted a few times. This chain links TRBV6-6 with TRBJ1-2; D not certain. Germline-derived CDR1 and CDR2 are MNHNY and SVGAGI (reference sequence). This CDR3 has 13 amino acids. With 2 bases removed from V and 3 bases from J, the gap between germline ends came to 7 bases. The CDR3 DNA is TGTGCCAGCAGTTACGGTGGGGACTATGGCTACACCTTC. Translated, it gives CASSYGGDYGYTF.

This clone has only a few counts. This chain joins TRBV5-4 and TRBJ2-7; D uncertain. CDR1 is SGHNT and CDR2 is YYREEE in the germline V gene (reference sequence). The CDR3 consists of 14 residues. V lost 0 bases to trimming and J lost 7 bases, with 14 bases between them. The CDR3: CASSLESLLKEQYF. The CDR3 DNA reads TGTGCCAGCAGCTTGGAGTCTCTACTAAAGGAGCAGTACTTC. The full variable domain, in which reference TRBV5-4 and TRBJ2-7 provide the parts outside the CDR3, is ETGVTQSPTHLIKTRGQQVTLRCSSQSGHNTVSWYQQALGQGPQFIFQYYREEENGRGNFPPRFSGLQFPNYSSELNVNALELDDSALYLCASSLESLLKEQYFGPGTRLTVT.

The CDR3 protein is CASSLYLRGGGADTQYF. CDR3 nucleotides: TGTGCCAGCAGCTTATACCTGCGGGGGGGCGGAGCAGATACGCAGTATTTT. The chain employs TRBV11-2 and TRBJ2-3, with TRBD2 matching over 9 bases. From germline, CDR1 is SGHAT and CDR2 FQNNGV. The CDR3 consists of 17 residues. The junction had 10 bases not matched to a gene; V was cut back by 2 bases and J by 4 bases.

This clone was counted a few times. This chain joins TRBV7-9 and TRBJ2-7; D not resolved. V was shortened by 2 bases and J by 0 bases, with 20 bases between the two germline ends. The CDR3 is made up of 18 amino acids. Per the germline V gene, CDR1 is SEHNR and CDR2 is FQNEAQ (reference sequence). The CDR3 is CASSLSGIGGRDSYEQYF. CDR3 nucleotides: TGTGCCAGCAGCTTATCTGGTATCGGTGGGCGAGACTCCTACGAGCAGTACTTC.

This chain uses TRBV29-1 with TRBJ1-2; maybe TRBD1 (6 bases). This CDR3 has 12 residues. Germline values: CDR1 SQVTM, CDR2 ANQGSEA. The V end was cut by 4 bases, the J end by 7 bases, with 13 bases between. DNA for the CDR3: TGCAGCGTTGGAGTACAGGGAGGTGGCTACACCTTC. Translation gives CSVGVQGGGYTF.

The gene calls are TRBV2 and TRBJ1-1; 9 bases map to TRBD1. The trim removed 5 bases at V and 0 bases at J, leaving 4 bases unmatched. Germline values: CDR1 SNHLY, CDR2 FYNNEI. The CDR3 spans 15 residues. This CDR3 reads CASSKQGALNTEAFF. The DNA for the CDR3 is TGTGCCAGCAGTAAACAGGGGGCTTTGAACACTGAAGCTTTCTTT.

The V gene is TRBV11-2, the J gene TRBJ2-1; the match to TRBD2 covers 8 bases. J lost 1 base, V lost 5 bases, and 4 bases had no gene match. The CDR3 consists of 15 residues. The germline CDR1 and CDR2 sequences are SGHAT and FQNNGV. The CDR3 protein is CASSRSGSSYNEQFF. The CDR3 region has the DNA TGTGCCAGCAGCAGGAGCGGGAGTTCCTACAATGAGCAGTTCTTC.

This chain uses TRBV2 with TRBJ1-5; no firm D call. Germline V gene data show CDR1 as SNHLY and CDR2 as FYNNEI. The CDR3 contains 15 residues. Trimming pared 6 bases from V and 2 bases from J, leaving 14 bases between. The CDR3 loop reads CASRTAGRRNQPQHF. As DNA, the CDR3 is TGTGCCAGCAGGACCGCCGGACGGCGCAATCAGCCCCAGCATTTT.

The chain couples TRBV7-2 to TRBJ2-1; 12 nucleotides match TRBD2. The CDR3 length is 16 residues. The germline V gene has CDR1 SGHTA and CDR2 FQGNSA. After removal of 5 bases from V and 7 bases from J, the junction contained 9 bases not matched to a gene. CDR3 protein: CASSPRGLAGRNEQFF. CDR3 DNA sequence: TGTGCCAGCAGCCCCCGAGGACTAGCGGGAAGAAATGAGCAGTTCTTC.

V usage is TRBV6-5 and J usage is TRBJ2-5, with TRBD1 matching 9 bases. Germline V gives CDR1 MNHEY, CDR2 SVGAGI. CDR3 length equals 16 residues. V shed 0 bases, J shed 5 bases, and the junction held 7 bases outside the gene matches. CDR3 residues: CASSYSNRDRAETQYF. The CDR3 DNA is TGTGCCAGCAGTTACTCGAACCGGGACAGGGCGGAGACCCAGTACTTC.

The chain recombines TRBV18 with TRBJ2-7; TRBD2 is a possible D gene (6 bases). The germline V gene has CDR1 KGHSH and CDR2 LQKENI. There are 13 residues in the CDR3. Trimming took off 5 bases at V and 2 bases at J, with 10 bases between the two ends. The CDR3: CASSGGRTYEQYF. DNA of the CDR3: TGTGCCAGCTCAGGGGGGAGAACCTACGAGCAGTACTTC. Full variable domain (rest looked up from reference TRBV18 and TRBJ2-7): NAGVMQNPRHLVRRRGQEARLRCSPMKGHSHVYWYRQLPEEGLKFMVYLQKENIIDESGMPKERFSAEFPKEGPSILRIQQVVRGDSAAYFCASSGGRTYEQYFGPGTRLTVT.

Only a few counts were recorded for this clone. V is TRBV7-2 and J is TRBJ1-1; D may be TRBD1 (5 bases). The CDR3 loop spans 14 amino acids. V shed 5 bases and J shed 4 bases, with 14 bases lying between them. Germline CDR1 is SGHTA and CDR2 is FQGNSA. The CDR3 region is CASSLQVVGTEAFF. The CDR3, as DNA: TGTGCCAGCAGCCTACAGGTTGTAGGCACTGAAGCTTTCTTT.

The CDR3 loop reads CASTPPQGNTEAFF. As DNA, the CDR3 is TGTGCCAGTACCCCTCCACAGGGTAACACTGAAGCTTTCTTT. This rearrangement joins TRBV19 to TRBJ1-1; D perhaps matches TRBD1 (6 bases). Trimming stripped 7 bases from V and 2 bases from J, with 14 bases between. The CDR3 runs to 14 residues. Germline V gives CDR1 LNHDA, CDR2 SQIVND (reference sequence).

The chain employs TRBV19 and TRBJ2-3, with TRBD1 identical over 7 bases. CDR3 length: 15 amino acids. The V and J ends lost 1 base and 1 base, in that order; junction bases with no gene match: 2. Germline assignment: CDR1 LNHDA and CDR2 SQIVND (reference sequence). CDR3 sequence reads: CASSIVGQGTDTQYF. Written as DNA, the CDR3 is TGTGCCAGTAGTATAGTCGGACAGGGCACAGATACGCAGTATTTT.

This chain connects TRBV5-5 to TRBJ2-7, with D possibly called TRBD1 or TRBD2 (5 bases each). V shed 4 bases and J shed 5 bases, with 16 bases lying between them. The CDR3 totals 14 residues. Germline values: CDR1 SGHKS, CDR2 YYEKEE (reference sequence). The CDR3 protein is CASSQAQGPHEQYF. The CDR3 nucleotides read TGTGCCAGCAGCCAGGCCCAGGGACCCCACGAGCAGTACTTC.